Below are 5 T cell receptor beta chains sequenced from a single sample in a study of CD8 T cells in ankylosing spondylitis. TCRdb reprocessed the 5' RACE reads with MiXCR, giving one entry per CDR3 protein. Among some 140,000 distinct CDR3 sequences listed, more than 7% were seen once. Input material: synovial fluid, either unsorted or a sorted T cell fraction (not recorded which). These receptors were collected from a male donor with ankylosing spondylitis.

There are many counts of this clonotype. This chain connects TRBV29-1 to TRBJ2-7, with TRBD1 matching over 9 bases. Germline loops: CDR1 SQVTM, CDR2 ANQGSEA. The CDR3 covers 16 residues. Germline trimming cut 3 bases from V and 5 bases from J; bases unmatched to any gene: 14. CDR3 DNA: TGCAGCGTTGAGGGCCCCACAACAGGGGGCGACGACGAGCAGTACTTC. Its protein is CSVEGPTTGGDDEQYF.

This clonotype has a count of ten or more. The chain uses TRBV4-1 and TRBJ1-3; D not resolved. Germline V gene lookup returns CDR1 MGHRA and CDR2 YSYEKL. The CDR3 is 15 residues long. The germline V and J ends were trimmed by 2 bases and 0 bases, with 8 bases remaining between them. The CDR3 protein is CASSQTRDSGNTIYF. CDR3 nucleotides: TGCGCCAGCAGCCAAACGCGGGACTCTGGAAACACCATATATTTT.

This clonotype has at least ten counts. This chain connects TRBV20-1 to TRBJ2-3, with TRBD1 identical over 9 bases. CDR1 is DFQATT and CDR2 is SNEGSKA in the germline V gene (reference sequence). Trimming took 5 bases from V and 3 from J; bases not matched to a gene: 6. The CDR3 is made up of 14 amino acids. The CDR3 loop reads CSASPDRGTDTQYF. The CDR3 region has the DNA TGCAGTGCTTCCCCGGACAGGGGTACAGATACGCAGTATTTT.

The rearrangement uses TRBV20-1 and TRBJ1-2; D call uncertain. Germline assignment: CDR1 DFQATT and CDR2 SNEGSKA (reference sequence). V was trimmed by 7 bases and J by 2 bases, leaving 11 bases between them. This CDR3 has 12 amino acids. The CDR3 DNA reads TGCAGTGGGGCAGGAAACAACTATGGCTACACCTTC. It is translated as CSGAGNNYGYTF.

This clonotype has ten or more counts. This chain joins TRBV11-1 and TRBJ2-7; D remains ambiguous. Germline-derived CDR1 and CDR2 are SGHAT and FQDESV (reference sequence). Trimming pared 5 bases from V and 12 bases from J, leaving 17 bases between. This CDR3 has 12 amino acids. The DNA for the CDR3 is TGTGCCAGCAGCATCGCTTCTCGGCTTCTGTACTTC. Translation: CASSIASRLLYF.